This T cell receptor (beta chain) came from a study of identical twins (dated by TCRdb to 2016 to 2017). At the level of the whole study: The study deep-sequenced TCR alpha and beta repertoires from monozygotic twins, unrelated adults of various ages and cord blood to test whether fetal clonotypes persist. Replicate twin experiments were performed at different times using different library preparation protocols to rule out contamination.

What the work shows at the level of the full study, not this receptor alone: In monozygotic twins, recombination models systematically underestimated out-of-frame TCR alpha sharing, but the models matched the sharing seen between unrelated individuals. Fewer insertions were carried by abundant cord blood beta clonotypes; a weaker similar trend was observed in young adult naive repertoires, while no such trend was observed in memory repertoires. Compared with coincidental sharing between unrelated individuals, out-of-frame TCR alpha sequences shared between twins had an excess of sequences with low generation probability. Because the same donors could not be followed over many years, conclusions were based on cross-sectional statistical analysis. Excess twin sharing in beta out-of-frame sequences was weaker because fewer shared sequences lowered the signal-to-noise ratio. Invariant T cells such as MAIT and iNKT could partly confound zero-insertion analyses, though diverse VJ usage argued against this for most clonotypes.

The junction shows trimming of 5 bases on V and 1 base on J, plus 15 bases between the germline ends. The germline V gene (reference sequence) yields SGHKS for CDR1 and YYEKEE for CDR2. Its CDR3 holds 15 amino acids, cysteine through phenylalanine. Solely the CDR3 DNA is kept, with 45 bases framed from the first base. To prepare the library, 5' RACE was applied. Data came from an Illumina HiSeq 2000. Template switching introduced a universal primer binding site; the final cDNA contained a unique molecular identifier, enabling accurate counting of TCR cDNA molecules. Specific primers in the conserved constant-segment region were used to synthesize first-strand cDNA for the TCR alpha and beta chains. To control for contamination, every cDNA library carried two barcodes: a SMART-Mk sample barcode plus Illumina barcodes. TruSeq adapter sequences along with Illumina sample barcodes were introduced in two successive PCR steps. The TCR alpha and beta cDNA libraries were sequenced on the Illumina HiSeq platform using custom primers. Per the source publication's procedure: MiGEC was used to process raw reads and extract unique molecular identifiers, and MiXCR was used to find CDR3 positions. Recombination models were inferred per individual with the repgenHMM and IGoR tools using an EM algorithm. Shared clonotypes were analyzed with the tcR package in R, and sharing was normalized by the product of cloneset sizes. Out-of-frame nonproductive sequences were analyzed to study raw recombination free of thymic and clonal selection effects. The raw public data were reprocessed by TCRdb itself: fastp quality trimming at Q25, MiXCR clonotype calling, in-frame beta chains only. CDR3 protein sequences are deduplicated, and each keeps its most common genes and DNA. The V and J calls follow TCRdb's processing rather than the paper's. The sample contains 520,000 or so distinct CDR3 sequences, under 25% of them found a single time. 0.8% to 1% of the sample comes from the top ten.

Remarks on this clonotype: Its cognate antigen has yet to be identified. No quality values exist for individual bases; no much larger clone is one base distant.

Every donor in the study was a healthy Caucasian. Three pairs of female monozygotic twins, all aged roughly 18 to 29 years, were included in the twin cohort. Positive isolation kits from Invitrogen were used to isolate the CD4+ and CD8+ T cell populations. The sample also formed part of further work on T cells expressing NK-cell markers. According to the second study: In sorted CD3+CD56+NKG2C+, CD3+CD56+NKG2C- and CD3+CD56-NKG2C+ T-cell subsets from several donors, TCR beta-chain repertoires were profiled. Among the eight sequenced donors, seven were HCMV-seropositive and one was HCMV-seronegative. In several experiments an anti-gammadeltaTCR antibody was added to restrict sorting to alphabetaTCR-expressing T cells. In six donors, the dominant CD3+CD56+NKG2C+ clonotypes were among the top 10 CD8+ clonotypes and accounted for about 1.0-7.5% of CD8+ T cells. Those dominant clonotypes were again the most abundant among CD3+CD56-NKG2C+ cells in a few donors, at roughly 25-60.1%. Whether the expanded NKG2C-expressing T cell clones were specific for HCMV antigens remained unclear. Randomly selected healthy volunteers, three men and five women, were used as the eight sequenced donors. HCMV-specific IgG was detected in serum with a commercial ELISA kit to determine HCMV serostatus. Reads were demultiplexed and grouped by UMI with MIGEC, and clonotypes were assembled and quantified with MiTCR. To remove erroneous sequences, TCR cDNA sequences were retained only when supported by two or more reads. The tcR package was used for downstream repertoire analysis, with clonotypes matched between fractions based on CDR3 nucleotide sequence plus V segment. VDJmatch was used to annotate antigen specificity against VDJdb, with one amino acid substitution allowed in CDR3.

Input material: CD4+ T cells sorted from blood. The chain is made from TRBV5-5 and TRBJ1-1; a weak D assignment points to TRBD1 (6 bases agree). The TCR comes from a woman aged 18-29 years in good health. In nucleotides, the sequence is TGTGCCAGCAGGTTACAGGGTTCGGGGAACACTGAAGCTTTCTTT. This translates into CASRLQGSGNTEAFF.